Listed below are T cell receptor beta chains from one sample, sequenced in a study of Ad26.COV2.S vaccination and SARS-CoV-2 variants. TCRdb's table, derived via immunoSEQ multiplex PCR, lists solely in-frame clones and lacks some. The sample shows around 340,000 clones, roughly 91% of them seen only once. The sample was peripheral blood, taken in a trial of Ad26.COV2.S vaccine versus placebo. The receptors shown here come from a person between 18 and 65 years old who received the Ad26.COV2.S COVID-19 vaccine or a placebo. The conserved cysteine and the conserved F or W are not part of the CDR3 here. Fields, in order: clone size, J gene, V gene, CDR3 protein. The size field is filled for only some rows; it gives once, few, many or a size class.

clone_size: few
j_call: TRBJ1-1
v_call: TRBV6-5
cdr3_aa: ASRFDPGNTEAF

clone_size: NA
j_call: TRBJ2-3
v_call: TRBV11-1
cdr3_aa: ASSRDLAGTQY

clone_size: NA
j_call: TRBJ2-3
v_call: TRBV29-1
cdr3_aa: SVAGQGRTDTQY

clone_size: NA
j_call: TRBJ2-5
v_call: TRBV29-1
cdr3_aa: SVEAGGQVETQY

clone_size: NA
j_call: TRBJ2-7
v_call: TRBV15
cdr3_aa: ATSRDLGDSVYEQY

clone_size: NA
j_call: TRBJ2-5
v_call: TRBV3-1/TRBV3-2
cdr3_aa: ASSQTSGVRETQY

clone_size: NA
j_call: TRBJ2-1
v_call: TRBV4-1
cdr3_aa: ASSQEVETGWSNEQF

clone_size: NA
j_call: TRBJ2-7
v_call: TRBV7-8
cdr3_aa: ASSRGQGRTYEQY

clone_size: NA
j_call: TRBJ1-3
v_call: TRBV18
cdr3_aa: ASSPPDRLGNTIY

clone_size: NA
j_call: TRBJ2-2
v_call: TRBV19
cdr3_aa: ASRQGQGGTGELF

clone_size: NA
j_call: TRBJ1-4
v_call: TRBV12-3/TRBV12-4
cdr3_aa: ASSPTGNEKLF

clone_size: NA
j_call: TRBJ2-3
v_call: TRBV19
cdr3_aa: ASSTRSPTTDTQY

clone_size: NA
j_call: TRBJ1-4
v_call: TRBV4-1
cdr3_aa: ASSQEGTGRGKLF

clone_size: NA
j_call: TRBJ2-3
v_call: TRBV9
cdr3_aa: ASSGPSGSTDTQY

clone_size: NA
j_call: TRBJ2-6
v_call: TRBV18
cdr3_aa: ASSPTGAGANVLT

clone_size: NA
j_call: TRBJ1-1
v_call: TRBV6-2/TRBV6-3
cdr3_aa: ASSLTGQDTEAF

clone_size: NA
j_call: TRBJ2-5
v_call: TRBV7-9
cdr3_aa: ASSPTGGRRETQY

clone_size: NA
j_call: TRBJ1-3
v_call: TRBV30
cdr3_aa: AWSGPEGGNTIY

clone_size: NA
j_call: TRBJ1-1
v_call: TRBV25-1
cdr3_aa: ASSEPYSNTEAF

clone_size: NA
j_call: TRBJ2-1
v_call: TRBV10-1
cdr3_aa: ASSDPGTSGYNEQF

clone_size: NA
j_call: TRBJ2-7
v_call: TRBV12-3/TRBV12-4
cdr3_aa: ASSLNIFEQY

clone_size: NA
j_call: TRBJ1-2
v_call: TRBV3-1/TRBV3-2
cdr3_aa: ASSSFQGAHYT

clone_size: once
j_call: TRBJ2-7
v_call: TRBV30
cdr3_aa: AWSSGGIYEQY

clone_size: NA
j_call: TRBJ1-1
v_call: TRBV15
cdr3_aa: ATSRDGQGVWTEAF

clone_size: NA
j_call: TRBJ1-3
v_call: TRBV2
cdr3_aa: ASSTKGLGNTIY

clone_size: NA
j_call: TRBJ2-1
v_call: TRBV5-1
cdr3_aa: ASYEESSYNEQF

clone_size: NA
j_call: TRBJ1-2
v_call: TRBV6-5
cdr3_aa: ASSKNNYGYT

clone_size: NA
j_call: TRBJ2-6
v_call: TRBV7-8
cdr3_aa: ASSFRPGANVLT

clone_size: NA
j_call: TRBJ1-1
v_call: TRBV19
cdr3_aa: ASSIAHSRTEAF

clone_size: NA
j_call: TRBJ2-4
v_call: TRBV5-1
cdr3_aa: ASSPRVVSEGGRAKNIQY

clone_size: NA
j_call: TRBJ1-2
v_call: TRBV9
cdr3_aa: ASSVRGNYGYT

clone_size: NA
j_call: TRBJ1-2
v_call: TRBV29-1
cdr3_aa: SFRVGYGYT

clone_size: NA
j_call: TRBJ2-7
v_call: TRBV5-1
cdr3_aa: ASSPHRDEQY